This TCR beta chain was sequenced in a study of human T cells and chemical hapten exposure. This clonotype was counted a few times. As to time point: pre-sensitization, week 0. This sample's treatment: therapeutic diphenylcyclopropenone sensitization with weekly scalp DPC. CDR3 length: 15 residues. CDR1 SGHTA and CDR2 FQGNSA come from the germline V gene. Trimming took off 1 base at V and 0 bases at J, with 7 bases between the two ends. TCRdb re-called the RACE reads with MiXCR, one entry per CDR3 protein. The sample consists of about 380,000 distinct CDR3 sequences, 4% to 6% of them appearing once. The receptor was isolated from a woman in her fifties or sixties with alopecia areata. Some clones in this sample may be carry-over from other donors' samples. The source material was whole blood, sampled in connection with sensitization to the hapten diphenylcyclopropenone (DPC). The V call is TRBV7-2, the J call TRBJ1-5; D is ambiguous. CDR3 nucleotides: TGTGCCAGCAGCTTAGTTCCTAATAGCAATCAGCCCCAGCATTTT. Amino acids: CASSLVPNSNQPQHF.